This T cell receptor beta chain stems from a study of blood T cell repertoires in COVID-19 (dated by TCRdb to 2018 to 2020). General notes on the study: Samples covering the acute and convalescent phases of COVID-19 were provided by collaborators in the United States, Italy and Spain. The repertoires were released in a freely available public database intended as a resource for research on the immune response to SARS-CoV-2. Nearly every sample came with metadata listing a de-identified subject ID, COVID-19 status, age in years and sex. Samples were obtained from the ongoing ImmuneRACE study (first 160 participants) and from about 1,300 subjects provided by 6 global collaborators. Deeply sampled blood TCRbeta repertoires from subjects exposed to, actively infected with, or recovered from COVID-19 were included in the dataset. The material from the prospective study consisted of cDNA or gDNA derived from T cells, B-cell-depleted T cells, or PBMCs. Where HLA class I and class II types were available, the types were taken from metadata supplied by the sample provider, not from assay-based typing.

For this clone: The specificity of this receptor is unknown. The sample holds no much larger clone one base away, and base qualities are not on file.

General study outcomes and caveats: How much clinical and demographic metadata was included differed by source and by participant, and the metadata was provided uncurated.

The immunoSEQ Assay, a bias-controlled multiplex PCR, was used to amplify TCRbeta CDR3 regions from genomic DNA. Turning to the authors' computational methods: The number of nucleated cells in each sample was estimated from the amplification of reference gene primers within the assay. To quantify the absolute abundance of each unique TCRbeta CDR3 rearrangement, sequence reads were collapsed and filtered. For each sample, productive Simpson clonality was calculated as the square root of Simpson's diversity index over productive rearrangements. This is the immuneACCESS table as TCRdb keeps it, with only in-frame sequences that have V and J called. A part of the clones is gone; compared with another copy, unresolved V genes explain less than half, and the rest is unexplained. For V, J and clone size, that table is used; D and trimming come from the DNA. Here the sample has around 280,000 clones; 70% to 90% occur a single time. The ten largest clonotypes hold approximately 2% of the sample.

Samples from volunteer blood donors who had recovered from COVID-19 were contributed by a second Seattle source. Whole blood was collected in K2EDTA tubes by collaborating institutions according to the institutions' own protocols. For TCRbeta analysis, collaborator samples were shipped as frozen whole blood, as isolated PBMCs, or as DNA extracted from either sample type. The germline V and J ends show losses of 3 bases and 6 bases respectively, and no gene match explains 4 bases of the junction. The CDR3 runs 14 amino acids, cysteine and phenylalanine included. Only the CDR3 portion is preserved as DNA: 42 bases, with reading frame beginning at the first base. CDR1 MNHEY and CDR2 SMNVEV were looked up in the germline V gene (reference sequence).

The chain employs TRBV27 and TRBJ2-4; TRBD2 lines up with 8 middle nucleotides. Sample: peripheral blood. This sequence originates from a woman aged 30 to 39 who had recovered from COVID-19. The DNA reads TGTGCCAGCAGTTTGCGGGGGGCCGGAAACATTCAGTACTTC. The resulting protein is CASSLRGAGNIQYF.